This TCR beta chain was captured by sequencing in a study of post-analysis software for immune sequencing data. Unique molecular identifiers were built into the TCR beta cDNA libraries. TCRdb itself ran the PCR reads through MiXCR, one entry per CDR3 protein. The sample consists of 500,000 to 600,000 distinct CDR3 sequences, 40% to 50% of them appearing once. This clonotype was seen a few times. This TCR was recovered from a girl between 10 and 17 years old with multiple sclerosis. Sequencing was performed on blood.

CDR3 in amino acids: CASSVGGYRDRNYEQYF. The CDR3 DNA follows: TGTGCCAGCAGCGTAGGGGGATACCGGGACAGGAACTACGAGCAGTACTTC. This chain connects TRBV9 to TRBJ2-7; TRBD1 matches 8 bases. The CDR3 consists of 17 residues. Germline lookup yields CDR1 SGDLS and CDR2 YYNGEE. The J segment lost 3 bases and the V segment lost 0 bases, leaving 11 bases of the junction unmatched. Variable domain in full (rest from reference TRBV9 and TRBJ2-7): DSGVTQTPKHLITATGQRVTLRCSPRSGDLSVYWYQQSLDQGLQFLIQYYNGEERAKGNILERFSAQQFPDLHSELNLSSLELGDSALYFCASSVGGYRDRNYEQYFGPGTRLTVT.